The sequence of this T cell receptor (beta chain) was determined in a study of shared clonotypes between healthy human individuals. Every donor was a Caucasian adult from Nashville, Tennessee. V was pared by 3 bases and J by 5 bases, with 13 bases between. This CDR3 is 14 amino acids long. Germline CDR1 is MNHNS and CDR2 is SASEGT. Deep was the level used in running the assay. Sequenced by immunoSEQ multiplex PCR; TCRdb stores in-frame clones only, minus some. The sample has 500,000 to 650,000 clones; about 80% are singletons. Sequencing was carried out using PBMCs. This TCR derives from a middle-aged woman in good health. Some clones in this sample may be carry-over from other donors' samples. The rearrangement uses TRBV6-1 and TRBJ2-5, with D perhaps matching TRBD2 (6 bases). In DNA form, the CDR3 reads TGTGCCAGCAGTGACCCGGGGAGGAGGGAGACCCAGTACTTC. Translated, it gives CASSDPGRRETQYF.